This T cell receptor beta chain was sequenced during a study of control samples from healthy donors and cancer patients. CDR3 size: 12 residues. The V and J ends lost 5 bases and 1 base, in that order; junction bases with no gene match: 1. Germline loops: CDR1 GTSNPN, CDR2 SVGIG (reference sequence). The assay was immunoSEQ multiplex PCR, and TCRdb's table has in-frame clones only and misses some. The sample has about 34,000 clones; around 86% are singletons. The receptor's source is a middle-aged woman with lung cancer. The sample taken for sequencing was PBMCs. The chain employs TRBV30 and TRBJ2-7, with 8 bases matching TRBD1. As DNA, the CDR3 is TGTGCCTGGGACAGGGGTTCCTACGAGCAGTACTTC. Its translation: CAWDRGSYEQYF.